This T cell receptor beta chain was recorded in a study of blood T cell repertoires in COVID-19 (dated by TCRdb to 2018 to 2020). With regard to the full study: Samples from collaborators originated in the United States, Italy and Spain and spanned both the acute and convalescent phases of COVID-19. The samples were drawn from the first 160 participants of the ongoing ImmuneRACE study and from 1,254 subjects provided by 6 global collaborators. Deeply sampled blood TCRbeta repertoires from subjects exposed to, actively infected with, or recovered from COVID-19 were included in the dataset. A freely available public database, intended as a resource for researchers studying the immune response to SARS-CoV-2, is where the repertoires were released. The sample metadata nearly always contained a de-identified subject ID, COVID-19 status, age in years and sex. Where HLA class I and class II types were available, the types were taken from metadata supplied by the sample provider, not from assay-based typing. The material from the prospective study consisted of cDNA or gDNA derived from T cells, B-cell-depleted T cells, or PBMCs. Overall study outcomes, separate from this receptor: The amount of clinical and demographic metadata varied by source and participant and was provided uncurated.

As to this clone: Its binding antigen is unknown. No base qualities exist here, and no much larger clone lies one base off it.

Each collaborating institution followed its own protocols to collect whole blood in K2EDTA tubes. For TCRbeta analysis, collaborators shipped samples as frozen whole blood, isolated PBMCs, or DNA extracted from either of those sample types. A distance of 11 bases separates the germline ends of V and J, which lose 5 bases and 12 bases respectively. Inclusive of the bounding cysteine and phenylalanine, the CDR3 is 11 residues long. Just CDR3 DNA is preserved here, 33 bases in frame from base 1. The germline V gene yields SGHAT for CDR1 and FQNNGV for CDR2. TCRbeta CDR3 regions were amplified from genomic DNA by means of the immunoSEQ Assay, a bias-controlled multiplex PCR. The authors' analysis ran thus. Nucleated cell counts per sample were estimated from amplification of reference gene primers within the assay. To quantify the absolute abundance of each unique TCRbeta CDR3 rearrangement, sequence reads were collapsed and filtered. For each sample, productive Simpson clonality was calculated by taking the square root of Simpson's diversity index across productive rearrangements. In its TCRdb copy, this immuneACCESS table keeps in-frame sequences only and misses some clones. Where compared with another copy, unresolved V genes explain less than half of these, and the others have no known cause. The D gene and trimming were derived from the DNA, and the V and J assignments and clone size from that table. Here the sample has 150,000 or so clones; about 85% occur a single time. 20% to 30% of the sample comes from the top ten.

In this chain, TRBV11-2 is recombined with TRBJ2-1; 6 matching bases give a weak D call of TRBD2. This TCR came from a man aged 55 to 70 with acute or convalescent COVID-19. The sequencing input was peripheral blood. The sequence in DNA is TGTGCCAGCAGCCTGGGAGGAGGGCAGTTCTTC. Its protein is CASSLGGGQFF.